These T cell receptor beta chains were read from a single sample in a study of Graves' ophthalmopathy and Graves' hyperthyroidism. Each CDR3 protein is one row after TCRdb ran MiXCR on the multiplex PCR reads. The table includes over a million distinct CDR3 sequences, 35% to 45% detected once. The specimen was peripheral blood or thyroid tissue (not recorded which). The receptors stem from an adult man with Graves' hyperthyroidism. Each CDR3 is given with its conserved first and last residue. Fields, in order: V gene, clone size, J gene, D gene, CDR3 protein, CDR3 DNA. D genes are given only for firm matches. A clone size is listed for some rows: how often the clone was seen (once, few, many), or a class if it is expanded.

v_call: TRBV6-1; clone_size: few; j_call: TRBJ1-1; d_call: -; cdr3_aa: CASSKAGVGMNTEAFF; cdr3_nt: TGTGCCAGCAGTAAGGCAGGGGTTGGGATGAACACTGAAGCTTTCTTT
v_call: TRBV2; clone_size: -; j_call: TRBJ2-7; d_call: -; cdr3_aa: CASSDPRTASSYEQYF; cdr3_nt: TGTGCCAGCAGTGATCCTAGGACGGCCAGCTCCTACGAGCAGTACTTC
v_call: TRBV7-2; clone_size: few; j_call: TRBJ2-5; d_call: TRBD2; cdr3_aa: CASGGGRAGGETQYF; cdr3_nt: TGTGCCAGCGGTGGGGGGAGGGCTGGTGGAGAGACCCAGTACTTC
v_call: TRBV7-2; clone_size: -; j_call: TRBJ2-2; d_call: -; cdr3_aa: CASSPVETTGELFF; cdr3_nt: TGTGCCAGCAGCCCCGTGGAGACCACCGGGGAGCTGTTTTTT
v_call: TRBV15; clone_size: -; j_call: TRBJ1-6; d_call: -; cdr3_aa: CATSRDANSPLHF; cdr3_nt: TGTGCCACCTCCCGGGACGCAAATTCACCCCTCCACTTT
v_call: TRBV7-2; clone_size: -; j_call: TRBJ1-2; d_call: -; cdr3_aa: CASSLRRGYYGYTF; cdr3_nt: TGTGCCAGCAGCTTAAGGAGGGGATACTATGGCTACACCTTC
v_call: TRBV29-1; clone_size: -; j_call: TRBJ2-7; d_call: -; cdr3_aa: CSVARLGGLEQYF; cdr3_nt: TGCAGCGTTGCCCGCCTGGGGGGCCTCGAGCAGTACTTC
v_call: TRBV12-3/TRBV12-4; clone_size: many; j_call: TRBJ2-7; d_call: -; cdr3_aa: CASSFGPYEQYF; cdr3_nt: TGTGCCAGCAGCTTCGGACCGTACGAGCAGTACTTC
v_call: TRBV12-3/TRBV12-4; clone_size: -; j_call: TRBJ2-5; d_call: -; cdr3_aa: CASSLELAVETQYF; cdr3_nt: TGTGCCAGCAGTTTAGAACTAGCTGTAGAGACCCAGTACTTC
v_call: TRBV28; clone_size: -; j_call: TRBJ2-5; d_call: -; cdr3_aa: CASSPTVRSGTQETQYF; cdr3_nt: TGTGCCAGCAGCCCAACCGTTAGGTCCGGAACCCAAGAGACCCAGTACTTC
v_call: TRBV2; clone_size: many; j_call: TRBJ1-3; d_call: -; cdr3_aa: CASNDAGNTIYF; cdr3_nt: TGTGCCAGCAACGACGCCGGAAACACCATATATTTT